The 20 T cell receptor beta chains below all came from one sample that was sequenced in a study of early T cells in non-severe SARS-CoV-2 infection. Each CDR3 protein gets one entry after TCRdb re-called the 5' RACE reads with MiXCR. The profile shows tens of thousands of distinct CDR3 sequences, approximately 12% of them singletons. This specimen was whole blood, taken at baseline. All receptors derive from an adult who was a healthcare worker with PCR-confirmed SARS-CoV-2 infection or an uninfected control (not recorded which).

The V gene is TRBV7-6, the J gene TRBJ1-1, with D maybe TRBD1 (5 bases). Germline V CDR1 and CDR2: SGHVS, FNYEAQ. The CDR3 loop spans 14 amino acids. The V and J ends lost 6 bases and 0 bases respectively, with 11 bases between them. CDR3 in DNA: TGTGCCAGCAGTTCAGGGTCCATGAACACTGAAGCTTTCTTT. The encoded protein is CASSSGSMNTEAFF.

There are a few counts of this clonotype. This chain joins TRBV6-4 and TRBJ2-1; TRBD2 matches 7 bases. Losses at the gene ends were 2 bases for V and 0 bases for J; bases not matched to a gene: 16. This CDR3 is built from 20 residues. The germline CDR1 and CDR2 sequences are MRHNA and SNTAGT. The CDR3 sequence: CASSDNRLTSVSSSYNEQFF. CDR3 bases: TGTGCCAGCAGTGACAATCGGCTAACTAGCGTCTCGAGCTCCTACAATGAGCAGTTCTTC.

This clonotype was seen only a few times. The CDR3 region is CASSLFGQGNTEAFF. CDR3 bases: TGTGCCAGCAGTTTATTCGGGCAGGGGAACACTGAAGCTTTCTTT. The chain combines TRBV28 with TRBJ1-1; D is perhaps TRBD1 (5 bases). Per germline, CDR1 MDHEN and CDR2 SYDVKM. The CDR3 is made up of 15 amino acids. The germline V and J ends were trimmed by 1 base and 1 base, with 10 bases remaining between them.

The rearrangement uses TRBV5-6 and TRBJ1-4; no clear D. The CDR3 contains 14 residues. V gave up 1 base and J gave up 8 bases, with 12 bases separating them. CDR1 is SGHDT and CDR2 is YYEEEE in the germline V gene. CDR3 loop: CASSLSGPGEKLFF. CDR3 nucleotides: TGTGCCAGCAGCTTGTCGGGCCCGGGGGAAAAACTGTTTTTT.

In this sample, this clonotype turned up many times. This sequence joins TRBV3-1 and TRBJ2-6; TRBD2 matches at 9 bases. Germline V gene lookup returns CDR1 LGHDT and CDR2 YNNKEL (reference sequence). Trimming took 4 bases from V and 10 from J; bases not matched to a gene: 11. CDR3 length: 16 amino acids. CDR3 coding DNA: TGTGCCAGCAGCCGAGCGGGGGGACTCTTAATGAACGTCCTGACTTTC. This codes for CASSRAGGLLMNVLTF.

The chain combines TRBV6-6 with TRBJ2-5, with D uncertain. The CDR3 is made up of 12 amino acids. Trimming left V 7 bases short and J 1 base short, with 7 bases between. Germline assignment: CDR1 MNHNY and CDR2 SVGAGI (reference sequence). The CDR3 coding sequence is TGTGCCAGCAAGCTAACCCAAGAGACCCAGTACTTC. As protein: CASKLTQETQYF.

The chain's CDR3 is CASSRPRLGNNEQFF. The CDR3 DNA is TGTGCCAGCAGCCGACCCCGACTAGGGAACAATGAGCAGTTCTTC. The chain links TRBV7-3 to TRBJ2-1, with D tentatively TRBD2 (6 bases). From germline, CDR1 is SGHTA and CDR2 FQGTGA. V shed 5 bases and J shed 5 bases, with 16 bases lying between them. The CDR3 is 15 amino acids. Based on the CDR3 plus reference TRBV7-3 and TRBJ2-1, the full variable domain is GAGVSQTPSNKVTEKGKYVELRCDPISGHTALYWYRQSLGQGPEFLIYFQGTGAADDSGLPNDRFFAVRPEGSVSTLKIQRTERGDSAVYLCASSRPRLGNNEQFFGPGTRLTVL.

The J gene is TRBJ2-7, the V gene TRBV3-1, with D tentatively TRBD2 (6 bases). The CDR3 length is 13 residues. The germline gives CDR1 LGHDT, CDR2 YNNKEL (reference sequence). V was cut by 1 base and J by 4 bases, with 8 bases left in between. CDR3 protein: CASSQAGGYEQYF. The DNA for the CDR3 is TGTGCCAGCAGCCAAGCAGGAGGGTACGAGCAGTACTTC.

The chain links TRBV30 to TRBJ2-1, with 7 bases matching TRBD2. Germline loops: CDR1 GTSNPN, CDR2 SVGIG (reference sequence). This CDR3 has 13 amino acids. Trimming at V came to 2 bases and at J to 9 bases, leaving 7 bases not matched to a gene. The CDR3 sequence: CAWSPQREGEQFF. CDR3 DNA: TGTGCCTGGAGTCCCCAGCGGGAAGGTGAGCAGTTCTTC. Complete variable domain (other parts from reference TRBV30 and TRBJ2-1): SQTIHQWPATLVQPVGSPLSLECTVEGTSNPNLYWYRQAAGRGLQLLFYSVGIGQISSEVPQNLSASRPQDRQFILSSKKLLLSDSGFYLCAWSPQREGEQFFGPGTRLTVL.

This clonotype was seen many times. The rearrangement links TRBV2 to TRBJ1-4; D call uncertain. The CDR3 sequence is 15 residues long. The V end lost 0 bases, the J end lost 4 bases, and 9 bases lay between the germline ends. The V gene's germline CDR1 is SNHLY and CDR2 FYNNEI. CDR3 DNA: TGTGCCAGCAGTGAAGCAGGCACCGTTAATGAAAAACTGTTTTTT. Protein: CASSEAGTVNEKLFF.

J is TRBJ2-2 and V is TRBV20-1, with TRBD1 identical over 8 bases. Germline-derived CDR1 and CDR2 are DFQATT and SNEGSKA (reference sequence). The CDR3 has 14 amino acids. V lost 5 bases, J lost 3 bases, and 5 bases stayed unmatched. Here the CDR3 reads CSAQGQVDTGELFF. The CDR3 DNA reads TGCAGTGCTCAGGGACAGGTGGACACCGGGGAGCTGTTTTTT.

This clonotype has ten or more counts. The chain has TRBV9 and TRBJ2-5, with D possibly called TRBD1 or TRBD2 (6 bases each). The germline gives CDR1 SGDLS, CDR2 YYNGEE. CDR3 length: 13 amino acids. V lost 6 bases and J 5 bases, leaving 14 bases between the germline ends. CDR3 loop: CASNGGPGETQYF. In DNA form, the CDR3 reads TGTGCCAGCAACGGGGGCCCCGGGGAGACCCAGTACTTC.

The sample holds a few counts of this clonotype. The gene calls are TRBV11-2 and TRBJ2-7; the D gene is possibly TRBD2 (6 bases). This CDR3 region has 14 residues. Germline V gene lookup returns CDR1 SGHAT and CDR2 FQNNGV. Deletions cut 5 bases from V and 0 bases from J, with 11 bases between. The CDR3 reads CASSATRPSYEQYF. DNA of the CDR3: TGTGCCAGCAGCGCGACTAGACCCTCCTACGAGCAGTACTTC.

The chain combines TRBV20-1 with TRBJ2-7; 10 bases map to TRBD2. The CDR3 is 14 residues long. After removal of 7 bases from V and 5 bases from J, the junction contained 11 bases not matched to a gene. The germline V gene encodes CDR1 DFQATT and CDR2 SNEGSKA (reference sequence). The CDR3 here is CSVPLGLARNEQYF. The DNA of the CDR3 is TGCAGTGTCCCGCTGGGACTAGCGAGGAACGAGCAGTACTTC.

A few counts support this clonotype. The CDR3 here is CASSLLGAGNQPQHF. DNA of the CDR3: TGTGCCAGCAGTTTGTTAGGGGCGGGCAATCAGCCCCAGCATTTT. The V gene is TRBV12-3 or TRBV12-4, the J gene TRBJ1-5; tentative D call: TRBD1 (5 bases). The CDR3 sequence is 15 residues long. The V gene lost 3 bases and the J gene lost 2 bases, with 11 bases spanning the gap.

This clonotype has at least ten counts. The chain couples TRBV20-1 to TRBJ2-5; 7 nucleotides align to TRBD2. V was pared by 5 bases and J by 0 bases, with 6 bases of the junction left unmatched. This CDR3 comprises 14 residues. In germline, CDR1 is DFQATT, CDR2 SNEGSKA (reference sequence). CDR3 sequence: CSASSGQYQETQYF. In DNA form, the CDR3 reads TGCAGTGCTTCTAGCGGCCAGTACCAAGAGACCCAGTACTTC.

This clonotype was counted at least ten times. The V and J genes are TRBV4-2 and TRBJ2-6; D call uncertain. The germline gives CDR1 LGHNA, CDR2 YNFKEQ. The CDR3 is 18 amino acids. V lost 0 bases and J 0 bases, leaving 12 bases between the germline ends. The CDR3 here is CASSQDQRDSSGANVLTF. In DNA form, the CDR3 reads TGTGCCAGCAGCCAAGATCAGCGTGATAGCTCTGGGGCCAACGTCCTGACTTTC.

The chain links TRBV7-9 to TRBJ1-3, with D unresolved. Germline V gene lookup returns CDR1 SEHNR and CDR2 FQNEAQ (reference sequence). The CDR3 runs to 15 residues. The V end lost 0 bases, the J end lost 1 base, and 7 bases lay between the germline ends. CDR3 sequence: CASSLARNSGNTIYF. DNA for the CDR3: TGTGCCAGCAGCTTAGCGCGAAATTCTGGAAACACCATATATTTT.

This clonotype was seen a few times. This chain connects TRBV6-6 to TRBJ1-5, with TRBD1 identical over 8 bases. The germline V gene has CDR1 MNHNY and CDR2 SVGAGI (reference sequence). J lost 0 bases, V lost 2 bases, and 3 bases had no gene match. The CDR3 runs 16 residues. Here the CDR3 reads CASSYETGVSNQPQHF. In DNA, the CDR3 is TGTGCCAGCAGTTACGAGACAGGGGTTAGCAATCAGCCCCAGCATTTT.

The chain links TRBV7-9 to TRBJ1-4; D is undetermined. Germline CDR1 is SEHNR and CDR2 is FQNEAQ (reference sequence). This CDR3 is 13 amino acids long. V shed 3 bases and J shed 2 bases, with 4 bases lying between them. CDR3: CASSFETNEKLFF. The CDR3 region has the DNA TGTGCCAGCAGCTTTGAGACTAATGAAAAACTGTTTTTT.